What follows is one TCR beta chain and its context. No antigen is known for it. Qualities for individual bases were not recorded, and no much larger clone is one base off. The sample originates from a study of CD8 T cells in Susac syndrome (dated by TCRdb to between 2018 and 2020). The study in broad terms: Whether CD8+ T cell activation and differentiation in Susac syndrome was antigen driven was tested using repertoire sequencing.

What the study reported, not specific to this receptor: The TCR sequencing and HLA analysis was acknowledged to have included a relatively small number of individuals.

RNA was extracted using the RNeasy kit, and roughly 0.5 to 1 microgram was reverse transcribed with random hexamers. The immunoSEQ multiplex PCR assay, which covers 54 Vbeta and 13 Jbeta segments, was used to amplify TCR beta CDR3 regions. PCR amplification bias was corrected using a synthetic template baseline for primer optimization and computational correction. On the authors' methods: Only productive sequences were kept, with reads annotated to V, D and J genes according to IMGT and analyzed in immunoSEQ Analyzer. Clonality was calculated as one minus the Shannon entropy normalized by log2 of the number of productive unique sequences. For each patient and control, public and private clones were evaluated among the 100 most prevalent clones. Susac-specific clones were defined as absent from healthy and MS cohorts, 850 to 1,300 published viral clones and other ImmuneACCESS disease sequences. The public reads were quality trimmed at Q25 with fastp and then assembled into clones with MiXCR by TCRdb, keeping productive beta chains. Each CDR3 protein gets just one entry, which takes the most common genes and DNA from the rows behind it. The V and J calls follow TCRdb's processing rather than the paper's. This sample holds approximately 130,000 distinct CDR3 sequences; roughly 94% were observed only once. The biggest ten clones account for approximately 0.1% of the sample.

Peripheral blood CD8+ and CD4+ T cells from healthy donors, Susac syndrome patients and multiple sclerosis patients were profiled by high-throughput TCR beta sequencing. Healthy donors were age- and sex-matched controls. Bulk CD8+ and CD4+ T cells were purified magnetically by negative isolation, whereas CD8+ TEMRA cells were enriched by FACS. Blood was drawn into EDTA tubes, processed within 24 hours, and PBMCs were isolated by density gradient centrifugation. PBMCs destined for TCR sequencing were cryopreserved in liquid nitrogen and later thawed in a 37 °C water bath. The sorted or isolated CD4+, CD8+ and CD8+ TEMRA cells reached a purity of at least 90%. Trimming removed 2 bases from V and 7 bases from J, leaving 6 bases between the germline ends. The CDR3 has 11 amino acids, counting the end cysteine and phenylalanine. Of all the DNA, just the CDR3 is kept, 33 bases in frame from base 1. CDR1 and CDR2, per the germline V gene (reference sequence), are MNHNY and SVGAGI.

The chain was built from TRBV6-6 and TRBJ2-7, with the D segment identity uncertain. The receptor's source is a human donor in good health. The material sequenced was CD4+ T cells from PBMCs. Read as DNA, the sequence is TGTGCCAGCAGTTACACCGGGGAGCAGTACTTC. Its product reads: CASSYTGEQYF.